This T cell receptor beta chain was captured by sequencing in a study of monozygotic twins with inflammatory bowel disease. TCRdb re-called the 5' RACE reads; one entry per CDR3 protein, DNA not given. The table counts roughly 120,000 distinct CDR3 sequences; roughly 12% lies in the top ten. No T cells were sorted before total RNA was taken from whole blood. Germline lookup yields CDR1 LGHNT and CDR2 FRNRAP. The CDR3 totals 15 residues. The TCR comes from a human donor with ulcerative colitis or Crohn's disease, or a healthy co-twin of an affected twin (not recorded which). The chain carries TRBV12-5 and TRBJ1-2; the D gene TCRdb calls, TRBD1, cannot be checked with no DNA. The sequenced material came from blood. The CDR3 loop reads CASGLGTGIAYGYTF.